This note documents a single T cell receptor beta chain sequence. The germline V gene encodes CDR1 LGHNA and CDR2 YNFKEQ. CDR3 size: 17 residues. V shed 7 bases, J shed 1 base, and the junction held 12 bases outside the gene matches. Data came from immunoSEQ multiplex PCR; TCRdb stores just in-frame clones and leaves some out. Of 50,000 to 70,000 clones listed, 90% to 95% are singletons. This record belongs to a study of technical replicates of blood from a few donors. This chain connects TRBV4-2 to TRBJ2-2, with 7 bases fitting TRBD2. This receptor was taken from a human donor in good health. Some clones in this sample may be carry-over from other donors' samples. The specimen was PBMCs. The CDR3 DNA is TGTGCCAGCACCTCCGCCGGGGGGAGGGTGAACACCGGGGAGCTGTTTTTT. Amino acids: CASTSAGGRVNTGELFF.